Presented here are 14 T cell receptor beta chains from one specimen sequenced in a study of T cells in localized non-small cell lung cancer. Sequencing was performed with immunoSEQ multiplex PCR; in TCRdb, only in-frame clones are kept and a portion is missing. In the table there are roughly 25,000 clones, approximately 83% of which are singletons. The sequencing used PBMCs, collected before any cancer treatment. The receptors originated from a man aged 40 to 75 with stage II lung adenocarcinoma.

Of note for this clone: Additional DNA sequences in this sample encode the identical CDR3. This chain uses TRBV2 with TRBJ2-7; D call uncertain. The V end lost 2 bases, the J end lost 2 bases, and 1 base lay between the germline ends. The CDR3 runs to 11 residues. Germline values: CDR1 SNHLY, CDR2 FYNNEI. The CDR3 DNA sequence: TGTGCCAGCAGTGAAACCTACGAGCAGTACTTC. This sequence encodes CASSETYEQYF.

This chain links TRBV14 with TRBJ1-2; D uncertain. Germline-derived CDR1 and CDR2 are SGHDN and FVKESK. The CDR3 totals 13 residues. V lost 4 bases, J lost 7 bases, and 13 bases lay in between. Here the CDR3 DNA reads TGTGCCAGCAGCCCCGCCCTTCATTCTGGCTACACCTTC. It yields the protein CASSPALHSGYTF.

Notes on this clone: Its ends do not fully match the called genes, so a read error is possible. This chain links TRBV18 with TRBJ2-5, with TRBD2 identical over 9 bases. Germline V lookup: CDR1 KGHSH, CDR2 LQKENI. This CDR3 comprises 16 residues. The CDR3 nucleotides are TGTGCCAGCTCCCCACCAGCGGGAGGCCCAATAGAGACCCAGTACTTC. This sequence encodes CASSPPAGGPIETQYF.

V and J are TRBV6-5 and TRBJ2-2, with D uncertain. Per germline, CDR1 MNHEY and CDR2 SVGAGI. The V end was cut by 7 bases, the J end by 4 bases, with 10 bases between. The CDR3 has 13 residues. The CDR3 sequence: CASTQAVTGELFF. The CDR3 bases are TGTGCCAGCACGCAGGCTGTCACCGGGGAGCTGTTTTTT.

The chain is built from TRBV11-1 and TRBJ2-3; possibly TRBD2 for D (6 bases). Germline CDR1 reads SGHAT; CDR2 reads FQDESV (reference sequence). Trimming shortened V by 5 bases and J by 2 bases, and 11 bases separated the two germline ends. The CDR3 spans 14 residues. The CDR3 sequence: CASSPERVTDTQYF. The CDR3 region has the DNA TGTGCCAGCAGCCCCGAGCGGGTCACAGATACGCAGTATTTT.

This clone was seen once. The chain combines TRBV2 with TRBJ2-2, with 8 bases that match TRBD2. V lost 5 bases and J lost 4; bases outside the gene matches: 6. The germline V gene encodes CDR1 SNHLY and CDR2 FYNNEI. CDR3 length equals 15 residues. The CDR3 loop is CASSPGTSLTGELFF. CDR3 in DNA: TGTGCCAGCAGTCCCGGGACTAGTCTCACCGGGGAGCTGTTTTTT.

The rearrangement uses TRBV5-6 and TRBJ2-3; maybe TRBD1 (5 bases). CDR1 is SGHDT and CDR2 is YYEEEE in the germline V gene. The CDR3 sequence is 13 residues long. The ends were cut back, 2 bases at V and 4 bases at J, with 8 bases in the middle. CDR3 region: CASSFQGSDTQYF. CDR3 DNA: TGTGCCAGCAGCTTCCAGGGATCAGATACGCAGTATTTT.

This clone ranks as medium-sized. This chain connects TRBV27 to TRBJ1-1, with D unresolved. Germline V gives CDR1 MNHEY, CDR2 SMNVEV (reference sequence). V was cut by 1 base and J by 2 bases, with 8 bases left in between. The CDR3 is made up of 14 amino acids. Here the CDR3 DNA reads TGTGCCAGCAGTTTATTCCAAGGCAACACTGAAGCTTTCTTT. Amino acid sequence: CASSLFQGNTEAFF.

The V gene is TRBV5-1, the J gene TRBJ1-5; D remains unclear. The CDR3 contains 15 residues. Germline V gene data show CDR1 as SGHRS and CDR2 as YFSETQ. With 4 bases removed from V and 1 base from J, the gap between germline ends came to 12 bases. The CDR3 DNA reads TGCGCCAGCAGCAGGGCCGGCGAGAGCAATCAGCCCCAGCATTTT. Its translation: CASSRAGESNQPQHF.

The chain is built from TRBV6-1 and TRBJ2-7; D is uncertain. This CDR3 is built from 11 residues. V gave up 8 bases and J gave up 5 bases, with 10 bases separating them. In germline, CDR1 is MNHNS, CDR2 SASEGT. The CDR3, as DNA: TGTGCCAGCTTCTCCCTGGACGAGCAGTACTTC. Residues: CASFSLDEQYF.

The genes are TRBV5-1 and TRBJ2-7, with 7 bases identical to TRBD1. Germline lookup yields CDR1 SGHRS and CDR2 YFSETQ. Trimming took 3 bases from V and 3 from J; bases not matched to a gene: 6. CDR3 length equals 14 residues. The CDR3 coding sequence is TGCGCCAGCAGCTCCACCGGGACAGACTACGAGCAGTACTTC. It translates to CASSSTGTDYEQYF.

The rearrangement links TRBV6-5 to TRBJ2-2; D unresolved. The germline V gene encodes CDR1 MNHEY and CDR2 SVGAGI. The CDR3 totals 13 residues. V was clipped by 6 bases and J by 2 bases, with 7 bases between them. CDR3 in amino acids: CASRGTNTGELFF. The CDR3 DNA reads as TGTGCCAGCAGAGGTACTAACACCGGGGAGCTGTTTTTT.

In its sample, this clone was seen a few times. The rearrangement links TRBV9 to TRBJ2-2, with 9 nucleotides matching TRBD2. The germline CDR1 and CDR2 sequences are SGDLS and YYNGEE. V lost 4 bases and J lost 5; bases outside the gene matches: 9. CDR3 length: 16 amino acids. CDR3 nucleotide sequence: TGTGCCAGCAGCAGACGGACTAGCGTGAGGACCGGGGAGCTGTTTTTT. Translating gives CASSRRTSVRTGELFF.

The genes are TRBV5-4 and TRBJ1-4; 9 bases agree with TRBD1. There are 14 residues in the CDR3. CDR1 is SGHNT and CDR2 is YYREEE in the germline V gene (reference sequence). The trim removed 3 bases at V and 8 bases at J, leaving 5 bases unmatched. CDR3 nucleotides: TGTGCCAGCAGCTCGACAGGGGGTGGAGAAAAACTGTTTTTT. Its translation is CASSSTGGGEKLFF.